Shown below are 23 T cell receptor beta chains from a single sample sequenced in a study of blood T cell repertoires in COVID-19. Here immunoSEQ multiplex PCR was the method, and the copy in TCRdb shows in-frame clones only, minus some. The sample shows around 80,000 clones, about four fifths of them seen only once. Sample: peripheral blood. These receptors came from a man older than 75 with acute or convalescent COVID-19.

This clone has only one observation. The chain recombines TRBV11-3 with TRBJ2-1; 11 bases match TRBD1. The CDR3 covers 18 residues. Germline trimming cut 5 bases from V and 4 bases from J; bases unmatched to any gene: 13. The germline gives CDR1 SGHNT, CDR2 YENEEA. The CDR3 coding sequence is TGTGCCAGCAGCCAGGGGGCCGGGACAGGGGGACGGTACAATGAGCAGTTCTTC. Translated: CASSQGAGTGGRYNEQFF.

The chain couples TRBV6-5 to TRBJ2-3, with TRBD1 matching over 10 bases. The CDR3 consists of 15 residues. The germline CDR1 and CDR2 sequences are MNHEY and SVGAGI. With 2 bases clipped from V and 5 bases from J, the junction kept 4 bases outside the gene matches. The CDR3 DNA reads TGTGCCAGCAGTTACGGGACAGGGGTGCGAGATACGCAGTATTTT. Its translation: CASSYGTGVRDTQYF.

With respect to this clone: At one end, the junction sequence differs from germline, possibly due to a read error. V and J are TRBV30 and TRBJ1-3; 7 positions match TRBD1. The CDR3 extends over 12 amino acids. CDR1 is GTSNPN, CDR2 SVGIG, per germline (reference sequence). In DNA, the CDR3 is TGTGCCTGGAGACCACCAACAGGGGCTATCAAATTT. Translation: CAWRPPTGAIKF. The full variable domain, in which reference TRBV30 and TRBJ1-3 provide the parts outside the CDR3, is SQTIHQWPATLVQPVGSPLSLECTVEGTSNPNLYWYRQAAGRGLQLLFYSVGIGQISSEVPQNLSASRPQDRQFILSSKKLLLSDSGFYLCAWRPPTGAIKFGEGSWLTVV.

This chain connects TRBV7-9 to TRBJ1-1; TRBD1 matches 7 bases. The CDR3 extends over 15 amino acids. Losses at the gene ends were 5 bases for V and 0 bases for J; bases not matched to a gene: 6. The germline gives CDR1 SEHNR, CDR2 FQNEAQ (reference sequence). The DNA of the CDR3 is TGTGCCAGCAGCCCGGGACAGACATTGAACACTGAAGCTTTCTTT. It codes for CASSPGQTLNTEAFF.

As concerns this clone: An end of the junction differs from the germline gene, which may be a read error. This chain connects TRBV12-3 or TRBV12-4 to TRBJ2-3; D perhaps matches TRBD2 (5 bases). This CDR3 contains 12 residues. The CDR3 DNA sequence: TGTGCCAGCAGTTTAGCGGGAGATACGCGGTATTTT. Translation: CASSLAGDTRYF.

The rearrangement uses TRBV4-2 and TRBJ2-5; 14 positions match TRBD2. Trimming took 4 bases from V and 5 from J; bases not matched to a gene: 6. Germline loops: CDR1 LGHNA, CDR2 YNFKEQ. The CDR3 runs 16 residues. The DNA for the CDR3 is TGTGCCAGCAGCCTGACTAGCGGGGGGGCGGAGGAGACCCAGTACTTC. Protein: CASSLTSGGAEETQYF.

This chain links TRBV11-2 with TRBJ1-2; D may be TRBD1 (5 bases). Germline V gene sequence: CDR1 SGHAT, CDR2 FQNNGV. The V end was cut by 0 bases, the J end by 4 bases, with 6 bases between. The CDR3 has 13 residues. The CDR3 DNA reads TGTGCCAGCAGCTTAGAAGGGGCCTATGGCTACACCTTC. It codes for CASSLEGAYGYTF.

Notes on this clone: The same CDR3 can be traced to other DNA sequences in this sample. V is TRBV10-1 and J is TRBJ2-1; 7 nucleotides agree with TRBD1. V shed 8 bases and J 2 bases; nucleotides not matched to a gene: 9. CDR3 length equals 15 residues. Germline V gene data show CDR1 as WNHNN and CDR2 as SYGVQD (reference sequence). CDR3 region: CASGSRGLAYNEQFF. Written as DNA, the CDR3 is TGCGCCAGCGGCAGCAGGGGGTTGGCCTACAATGAGCAGTTCTTC.

The gene calls are TRBV16 and TRBJ1-6, with 8 bases identical to TRBD1. This CDR3 spans 15 amino acids. Losses at the gene ends were 2 bases for V and 10 bases for J; bases not matched to a gene: 7. Germline V gene lookup returns CDR1 KGHSY and CDR2 FQNENV. The CDR3 sequence: CASSQTGQGGSPLHF. In DNA form, the CDR3 reads TGTGCCAGCAGCCAAACCGGACAGGGTGGATCACCCCTCCACTTT.

This clone has just one count. This chain uses TRBV7-9 with TRBJ2-2; 14 bases map to TRBD2. V gave up 8 bases and J gave up 1 base; unmatched junction bases: 3. This CDR3 has 16 amino acids. CDR1 is SEHNR, CDR2 FQNEAQ, per germline (reference sequence). Here the CDR3 reads CASGTSGGQNTGELFF. CDR3 bases: TGTGCCAGCGGGACTAGCGGGGGCCAGAACACCGGGGAGCTGTTTTTT.

The genes are TRBV12-3 or TRBV12-4 and TRBJ1-6; no definite D call. Trimming pared 6 bases from V and 9 bases from J, leaving 9 bases between. The CDR3 has 12 residues. CDR3 protein: CASRLTGSPLHF. In nucleotides, the CDR3 is TGTGCCAGCAGACTAACGGGTTCACCCCTCCACTTT.

The gene calls are TRBV2 and TRBJ1-5, with D possibly matching TRBD1 (6 bases). The V gene's germline CDR1 is SNHLY and CDR2 FYNNEI. The CDR3 covers 13 residues. V dropped 10 bases and J dropped 4 bases, with 14 bases sitting between them. CDR3: CATTGQGNQPQHF. The CDR3 coding sequence is TGTGCCACCACGGGGCAGGGGAATCAGCCCCAGCATTTT.

The DNA of the CDR3 is TGTGCTAGTGGTTTGGTAAGGGACAGGGGCCCAACTAACTATGGCTACACCTTC. It translates to CASGLVRDRGPTNYGYTF. This chain uses TRBV12-5 with TRBJ1-2; 10 bases agree with TRBD1. Looked up from germline, CDR1 is LGHNT and CDR2 is FRNRAP. The CDR3 length is 18 residues. The J segment lost 0 bases and the V segment lost 0 bases, leaving 7 bases of the junction unmatched.

The CDR3 loop reads CAISDSAGPTYEQYF. The CDR3 nucleotides are TGTGCCATCAGTGACTCGGCAGGCCCTACCTACGAGCAGTACTTC. The V call is TRBV10-3, the J call TRBJ2-7; no reliable D call. V lost 3 bases and J lost 2, with 14 bases in between. The CDR3 runs 15 residues. The germline V gene has CDR1 ENHRY and CDR2 SYGVKD.

The chain has TRBV15 and TRBJ2-1; TRBD1 agrees at 7 bases. There are 15 residues in the CDR3. Losses at the gene ends were 0 bases for V and 4 bases for J; bases not matched to a gene: 3. Germline V gives CDR1 LNHNV, CDR2 YYDKDF (reference sequence). CDR3 nucleotide sequence: TGTGCCACCAGCAGAGAGGGACAGTTTTACAATGAGCAGTTCTTC. It codes for CATSREGQFYNEQFF.

The CDR3 here is CASSLNGGLARNEQFF. CDR3 sequence (DNA): TGTGCCAGCAGCTTAAACGGGGGGTTAGCACGGAATGAGCAGTTCTTC. V and J are TRBV7-3 and TRBJ2-1, with 7 bases lining up with TRBD2. The CDR3 covers 16 residues. Germline CDR1 reads SGHTA; CDR2 reads FQGTGA. V trimming: 1 base; J trimming: 7 bases; junction bases outside the gene matches: 10.

This clone was picked up a small number of times. The chain has TRBV19 and TRBJ1-5, with a tentative D call TRBD1 (6 bases). Germline V gene data show CDR1 as LNHDA and CDR2 as SQIVND (reference sequence). Trimming took off 3 bases at V and 0 bases at J, with 15 bases between the two ends. The CDR3 is 17 amino acids. CDR3 sequence (DNA): TGTGCCAGTAGTATGTCCAGGGGCGGGGGTAGCAATCAGCCCCAGCATTTT. Protein sequence: CASSMSRGGGSNQPQHF.

This clone was seen more than once but under ten times. CDR3 protein: CASRAGTGASYEQYF. The CDR3, as DNA: TGTGCCAGCAGGGCCGGGACAGGGGCCTCCTACGAGCAGTACTTC. The rearrangement joins TRBV6-5 to TRBJ2-7; 10 bases agree with TRBD1. From germline, CDR1 is MNHEY and CDR2 SVGAGI. Trimming removed 6 bases from V and 0 bases from J; junction bases left unmatched: 5. The CDR3 runs to 15 residues.

The chain links TRBV6-5 to TRBJ1-1; D perhaps matches TRBD1 (6 bases). The CDR3 runs 13 residues. V lost 7 bases and J lost 6, with 15 bases in between. Germline loops: CDR1 MNHEY, CDR2 SVGAGI. The CDR3 reads CASTPTGRAEAFF. CDR3 DNA: TGTGCCAGCACCCCGACAGGACGAGCTGAAGCTTTCTTT.

The J gene is TRBJ1-5, the V gene TRBV2; TRBD1 agrees at 9 bases. The CDR3 has 15 amino acids. V shed 5 bases, J shed 2 bases, and the junction held 4 bases outside the gene matches. The germline gives CDR1 SNHLY, CDR2 FYNNEI. For the CDR3, the DNA is TGTGCCAGCAGTATGGACAGGGGAGGCAATCAGCCCCAGCATTTT. Translated, it gives CASSMDRGGNQPQHF.

The rearrangement joins TRBV10-2 to TRBJ1-1, with 7 bases fitting TRBD1. Trimming took 6 bases from V and 4 from J; bases not matched to a gene: 5. CDR1 and CDR2 from the germline V gene are WSHSY and SAAADI. The CDR3 runs 13 residues. CDR3: CASSYRGSTEAFF. Here the CDR3 DNA reads TGCGCCAGCAGCTACAGGGGTTCCACTGAAGCTTTCTTT.

The rearrangement joins TRBV10-1 to TRBJ2-5; 8 nucleotides match TRBD2. The CDR3 spans 15 residues. CDR1 and CDR2 (germline): WNHNN, SYGVQD (reference sequence). V was clipped by 0 bases and J by 4 bases; unmatched bases: 4. The CDR3 DNA reads TGCGCCAGCAGTGAGTCGAACGGGGGGGGAGAGACCCAGTACTTC. Translated: CASSESNGGGETQYF.

The chain employs TRBV5-6 and TRBJ2-1; TRBD1 matches at 10 bases. The J segment lost 7 bases and the V segment lost 5 bases, leaving 6 bases of the junction unmatched. The CDR3 is 14 residues long. CDR1 and CDR2 (germline): SGHDT, YYEEEE. The CDR3 loop is CASSSTGGLNEQFF. The CDR3, as DNA: TGTGCCAGCAGTTCGACAGGGGGCTTAAATGAGCAGTTCTTC.